This T cell receptor beta chain was found in a study of T cell responses to AZD1222 COVID-19 vaccine. Study observations and caveats: Donors were largely white British and mainly female; clonal diversity was possibly underestimated. Compared with day 0, the breadth and depth of the Spike-specific TCR repertoire rose significantly after two doses of AZD1222. Epitopes outside B.1.351 and B.1.1.7 mutated regions reportedly drew nearly half of spike TCRs.

Per the germline V gene, CDR1 is LNHDA and CDR2 is SQIVND (reference sequence). J was trimmed by 4 bases and V by 5 bases; bases with no gene match: 10. CDR3 length: 15 amino acids. Turning to this clone: As yet, its antigen is unknown.

Data came from immunoSEQ multiplex PCR; TCRdb stores just in-frame clones and leaves some out. The table records around 130,000 clones, around 90% of them present only once. The V and J genes are TRBV19 and TRBJ1-2; 7 nucleotides align to TRBD1. The sequenced sample was peripheral blood, obtained on day 0 of AZD1222 vaccination. The clonotype originates from an adult in good health. The CDR3 sequence: CASSYTGELGYGYTF. DNA of the CDR3: TGTGCCAGTAGTTACACAGGGGAGCTAGGCTATGGCTACACCTTC.